A selection of T cell receptor beta chains follows, all from one sample in a study of blood T cell repertoires in COVID-19. The repertoire was sequenced with immunoSEQ multiplex PCR; TCRdb's copy has only in-frame clones and lacks some. In the table there are about 300,000 clones, more than 80% of which are singletons. The sample taken for sequencing was peripheral blood. All receptors derive from a young man who had recovered from COVID-19. Each CDR3 is given with its conserved first and last residue. D genes are given only for firm matches. Part of the rows lack a size; the others show once, few, many or a class for expanded clones.

clone_size	v_call	d_call	j_call	cdr3_nt	cdr3_aa
.	TRBV4-3	TRBD1	TRBJ2-6	TGCGCCAGCAGCCAAACCAGGGGGCCTCCCTCTGGGGCCAACGTCCTGACTTTC	CASSQTRGPPSGANVLTF
.	TRBV2	TRBD1	TRBJ1-1	TGTGCCAGCAGAGACAGGGGGGGGGTGTCTGAAGCTTTCTTT	CASRDRGGVSEAFF
.	TRBV11-3	TRBD2	TRBJ2-1	TGTGCCAGCAGCTTAGGGGGCCGGGGGGGCCTTAGGAATGAGCAGTTCTTC	CASSLGGRGGLRNEQFF
.	TRBV4-1	.	TRBJ1-5	TGCGCCAGCAGCCAGCCGGGACAAAATCAGCCCCAGCATTTT	CASSQPGQNQPQHF
.	TRBV6-2/TRBV6-3	TRBD1	TRBJ2-5	TGTGCCAGCAGTACGCGGACAGGCGATAGCTACTTC	CASSTRTGDSYF
.	TRBV11-2	TRBD2	TRBJ2-7	TGTGCCAGCAGCTTAGGGGTACTAGCGGGCCCCTACGAGCAGTACTTC	CASSLGVLAGPYEQYF
few	TRBV20-1	TRBD1	TRBJ1-2	TGCAGTGCTCCCCGGACAGGCGGCTACACCTTC	CSAPRTGGYTF
.	TRBV4-2	.	TRBJ1-5	TGTGCCAGCAGCCAAGATCTAAAAGGAGACGGGAATCAGCCCCAGCATTTT	CASSQDLKGDGNQPQHF
.	TRBV6-5	.	TRBJ2-7	TGTGCCAGCAGCACCTCGGGTGAGGGTTCCTACGAGCAGTACTTC	CASSTSGEGSYEQYF
.	TRBV7-9	.	TRBJ2-7	TGTGCCAGCAGCCCCACCGGGTGGAACTCCTACGAGCAGTACTTC	CASSPTGWNSYEQYF
.	TRBV6-5	.	TRBJ2-3	TGTGCCAGCAGCCCGAGGGCTAGCACAGATACGCAGTATTTT	CASSPRASTDTQYF
.	TRBV4-1	.	TRBJ2-7	TGCGCCAGCAGCCAAGATTCCTCTAGCTGGAGGGACGAGCAGTACTTC	CASSQDSSSWRDEQYF
.	TRBV18	.	TRBJ2-1	TGTGCCAGCTCACCAGCGAAGGGGCAACGGAACAATGAGCAGTTCTTC	CASSPAKGQRNNEQFF
.	TRBV6-5	.	TRBJ1-2	TGTGCCAGCAGTTATGACCTACGGGGTCTTCCCTATGGCTACACCTTC	CASSYDLRGLPYGYTF
.	TRBV6-5	.	TRBJ1-5	TGTGCCAGCAGATTTACAGTTAATCAGCCCCAGCATTTT	CASRFTVNQPQHF
.	TRBV6-1	.	TRBJ2-5	TGTGCCAGCAGTGAATTTCGAGGTTTGGGAGAGACCCAGTACTTC	CASSEFRGLGETQYF
.	TRBV19	TRBD1	TRBJ2-1	TGTGCCAGTGCTTCCCCCAGGGGGCCCGAGTACAATGAGCAGTTCTTC	CASASPRGPEYNEQFF
.	TRBV28	.	TRBJ1-1	TGTGCCAGCAGTTTTGTAAACACTGAAGCTTTCTTT	CASSFVNTEAFF
.	TRBV30	TRBD2	TRBJ2-5	TGTGCCTGGAGTGTTTACGGCGGGAGAGGGGAGACCCAGTACTTC	CAWSVYGGRGETQYF
.	TRBV5-4	TRBD2	TRBJ2-3	TGTGCCAGCAGCTGGGAGGGGGATACGCAGTATTTT	CASSWEGDTQYF
.	TRBV29-1	TRBD2	TRBJ2-5	TGCAGCGTTGCAGGACTAGCGAAAGAGACCCAGTACTTC	CSVAGLAKETQYF
.	TRBV5-1	.	TRBJ2-7	TGCGCCAGCAGCTTGGCCCACGGCTACGAGCAGTACTTC	CASSLAHGYEQYF
.	TRBV6-6	TRBD2	TRBJ2-3	TGTGCCAGTAGCGGGAGAACAGATACGCAGTATTTT	CASSGRTDTQYF
.	TRBV3-1/TRBV3-2	.	TRBJ2-3	TGTGCCAGCAGCCAAGTGTACTCGGGGGGCCCTTTTGACACAGATACGCAGTATTTT	CASSQVYSGGPFDTDTQYF
.	TRBV19	.	TRBJ2-7	TGTGCCAGTAGTATAGACCAGGAAGACTACGAGCAGTACTTC	CASSIDQEDYEQYF
.	TRBV18	TRBD1	TRBJ1-3	TGTGCCAGCTCACCTCGGGACAGATCCTCTGGAAACACCATATATTTT	CASSPRDRSSGNTIYF
.	TRBV13	.	TRBJ1-1	TGTGCCAGCAGCTTCCCAGGGACACAGGGAGCGGCTTTCTTT	CASSFPGTQGAAFF
once	TRBV5-4	TRBD1	TRBJ1-2	TGTGCCAGCAGCTTGGGGGACAGCTTTAACTATGGCTACACCTTC	CASSLGDSFNYGYTF
.	TRBV7-2	TRBD1	TRBJ2-4	TGTGCCAGCAGCTTTGGTGGGACAGGGCTCTTAGTTCAGTACTTC	CASSFGGTGLLVQYF
few	TRBV5-6	.	TRBJ1-2	TGTGCCAGCAGCCCCGGGAGTGGCTACACCTTC	CASSPGSGYTF
.	TRBV5-4	TRBD1	TRBJ2-5	TGTGCCAGCAGCTTACCAGGGGGATCAGAGACCCAGTACTTC	CASSLPGGSETQYF
.	TRBV2	TRBD2	TRBJ2-5	TGTGCCAGCAGTTACGAGACTAGCGGGGGAGAGACCCAGTACTTC	CASSYETSGGETQYF
once	TRBV7-8	.	TRBJ1-2	TGTGCCAGCAGCTCCTACCACGTTGGAGCTAACTATGGCTACACCTTC	CASSSYHVGANYGYTF
.	TRBV7-2	.	TRBJ2-5	TGTGCCAGCAGCCGGGGACTTACTCGAAGTTCCCAAGAGACCCAGTACTTC	CASSRGLTRSSQETQYF
.	TRBV5-1	.	TRBJ1-3	TGCGCCAGCAGCTTGCTACCGGCTGGAAACACCATATATTTT	CASSLLPAGNTIYF
.	TRBV10-1	.	TRBJ1-2	TGCGCCAGCAGTGGAGGGATCGGCTACACCTTC	CASSGGIGYTF
few	TRBV18	.	TRBJ2-2	TGTGCCAGCTCAGATGGGCAGACCGGGGAGCTGTTTTTT	CASSDGQTGELFF
.	TRBV7-2	TRBD1	TRBJ1-5	TGTGCCAGCAGCTTAGTTTCAAGACAGGGGCCTTCCAATCAGCCCCAGCATTTT	CASSLVSRQGPSNQPQHF
.	TRBV11-1	.	TRBJ2-5	TGTGCCAGCAGCTTGGCGGCGACCCAGTACTTC	CASSLAATQYF
.	TRBV20-1	.	TRBJ2-7	TGCAGTGCTAGTCCTAACTCGGTCGAGCAGTACTTC	CSASPNSVEQYF
once	TRBV9	.	TRBJ2-2	TGTGCCAGCAGCGTAGGTCTGGAGGACGGGGAGCTGTTTTTT	CASSVGLEDGELFF
.	TRBV7-9	TRBD2	TRBJ2-7	TGTGCCAGCAGTAGAACTAGCGGCACCTACGAGCAGTACTTC	CASSRTSGTYEQYF
.	TRBV6-5	TRBD1	TRBJ2-5	TGTGCCAGCACCAGGGACAGGGGGGGAGAGACCCAGTACTTC	CASTRDRGGETQYF
once	TRBV29-1	TRBD2	TRBJ2-1	TGCAGCGTTGAGGGGACTAGCAATGAGCAGTTCTTC	CSVEGTSNEQFF